These 26 T cell receptor beta chains share one sample of origin, sequenced in a study of cytomegalovirus exposure and HLA in healthy donors (dated by TCRdb to 2017 to 2019). Receptor amplification or capture employed the immunoSEQ multiplex PCR assay. The multiplex PCR relied on a mix of 60 forward primers for TCR Vbeta segments and 13 reverse primers for TCR Jbeta segments. TCRdb re-hosts the immuneACCESS table, in-frame sequences only. Its copies lack some clones; in the studies checked, an unresolved V gene accounts for under half of them, and the cause for the rest is not known. Across this sample there are 60,000 to 70,000 clones, with about 71% seen only once. The ten largest clones capture about 7.6% of the sample. Material: PBMCs. These receptors originate from a man aged 60 to 69 in good health and CMV-seropositive.

The V and J genes are TRBV4-1 and TRBJ2-2, with 9 positions matching TRBD1. The CDR3 has 15 amino acids. Germline lookup yields CDR1 MGHRA and CDR2 YSYEKL. With V trimmed by 6 bases and J by 4 bases, 6 bases remained unmatched. In DNA, the CDR3 is TGCGCCAGCAGTCCGGGACAGGGATTCACCGGGGAGCTGTTTTTT. This sequence encodes CASSPGQGFTGELFF.

The CDR3 here is CASSVVTPEAFF. DNA for the CDR3: TGTGCCAGCAGCGTAGTGACTCCTGAAGCTTTCTTT. The chain combines TRBV9 with TRBJ1-1; unclear D gene. Germline V lookup: CDR1 SGDLS, CDR2 YYNGEE. The CDR3 has 12 amino acids. V shed 0 bases and J shed 6 bases, with 6 bases lying between them.

The DNA of the CDR3 is TGTGCCAGCTCACGGGAGACAGGGGGCTCCTACGAGCAGTACTTC. This translates into CASSRETGGSYEQYF. The chain employs TRBV18 and TRBJ2-7; the match to TRBD1 covers 9 bases. Trimming removed 4 bases from V and 0 bases from J; junction bases left unmatched: 4. The CDR3 covers 15 residues. The germline CDR1 and CDR2 sequences are KGHSH and LQKENI.

The CDR3: CASSIEGGVGETQYF. The CDR3 nucleotides are TGTGCCAGCAGTATTGAGGGGGGGGTAGGAGAGACCCAGTACTTC. The gene calls are TRBV27 and TRBJ2-5; D may be TRBD2 (7 bases). Germline values: CDR1 MNHEY, CDR2 SMNVEV (reference sequence). The CDR3 runs to 15 residues. V dropped 5 bases and J dropped 4 bases, with 17 bases sitting between them.

The chain is built from TRBV5-1 and TRBJ2-2; 8 bases fit TRBD1. Germline CDR1 is SGHRS and CDR2 is YFSETQ. The J segment lost 5 bases and the V segment lost 5 bases, leaving 8 bases of the junction unmatched. The CDR3 length is 15 residues. The CDR3 region is CASSYSGGDTGELFF. The CDR3 region has the DNA TGCGCCAGCAGTTATTCAGGGGGCGATACCGGGGAGCTGTTTTTT. Combining the CDR3 with reference TRBV5-1 and TRBJ2-2 gives the whole variable domain KAGVTQTPRYLIKTRGQQVTLSCSPISGHRSVSWYQQTPGQGLQFLFEYFSETQRNKGNFPGRFSGRQFSNSRSEMNVSTLELGDSALYLCASSYSGGDTGELFFGEGSRLTVL.

The chain has TRBV29-1 and TRBJ2-5, with TRBD2 identical over 7 bases. This CDR3 has 13 amino acids. The germline gives CDR1 SQVTM, CDR2 ANQGSEA. Trimming cost V 5 bases and J 5 bases; bases outside gene matches: 8. This chain's CDR3 is CSVSPSGTETQYF. The CDR3 DNA reads as TGCAGCGTTTCCCCGAGCGGGACCGAGACCCAGTACTTC.

This clone was detected only a few times. The V and J genes are TRBV6-1 and TRBJ1-5; TRBD1 aligns across 7 bases. Germline CDR1 MNHNS, CDR2 SASEGT. The CDR3 consists of 14 residues. V gave up 6 bases and J gave up 4 bases; unmatched junction bases: 6. DNA of the CDR3: TGTGCCAGCAGAGAGACAGGGCATAATCAGCCCCAGCATTTT. This translates into CASRETGHNQPQHF.

The V and J genes are TRBV14 and TRBJ2-5, with 10 bases that match TRBD2. Germline V gene lookup returns CDR1 SGHDN and CDR2 FVKESK. CDR3 size: 19 residues. V lost 0 bases and J lost 2; bases outside the gene matches: 12. The CDR3 DNA follows: TGTGCCAGCAGCCAAGAACGCCAGCGGGGGGGATACCAACAAGAGACCCAGTACTTC. Amino acids: CASSQERQRGGYQQETQYF.

This clone was found a few times. V and J are TRBV6-6 and TRBJ1-6; D possibly corresponds to TRBD1 (5 bases). Trimming left V 4 bases short and J 14 bases short, with 12 bases between. The CDR3 runs to 12 residues. Germline values: CDR1 MNHNY, CDR2 SVGAGI (reference sequence). DNA of the CDR3: TGTGCCAGCAGTTCGCTACAGGTCGCCCTCCACTTT. This encodes CASSSLQVALHF.

This clone has a handful of counts. The rearrangement links TRBV27 to TRBJ2-4; a weak D match, TRBD1 (6 bases). V was pared by 2 bases and J by 4 bases, with 6 bases between. The CDR3 spans 13 residues. Looked up from germline, CDR1 is MNHEY and CDR2 is SMNVEV (reference sequence). The CDR3 reads CASSLQGKNIQYF. CDR3 sequence (DNA): TGTGCCAGCAGTTTACAGGGGAAAAACATTCAGTACTTC.

This clone was seen a few times. This chain connects TRBV10-3 to TRBJ1-1, with D maybe TRBD1 (5 bases). Deletions cut 0 bases from V and 1 base from J, with 12 bases between. Germline V gives CDR1 ENHRY, CDR2 SYGVKD. The CDR3 is made up of 16 amino acids. The CDR3 DNA is TGTGCCATCAGTGAGTCCCAGGGCCAAGGGAACACTGAAGCTTTCTTT. Protein product: CAISESQGQGNTEAFF.

This chain joins TRBV2 and TRBJ2-7; TRBD1 might be the D (6 bases). The germline V gene has CDR1 SNHLY and CDR2 FYNNEI. This CDR3 is 13 amino acids long. Trimming left V 3 bases short and J 3 bases short, with 9 bases between. CDR3 DNA: TGTGCCAGCAGTGAGGACAGCTTCTACGAGCAGTACTTC. Its protein product is CASSEDSFYEQYF.

The chain uses TRBV7-6 and TRBJ2-7; 8 positions match TRBD2. Trimming cost V 1 base and J 4 bases; bases outside gene matches: 3. There are 14 residues in the CDR3. The germline V gene has CDR1 SGHVS and CDR2 FNYEAQ. The CDR3 loop reads CASSLGLAGYEQYF. The DNA of the CDR3 is TGTGCCAGCAGCTTAGGCCTAGCGGGTTACGAGCAGTACTTC.

The gene calls are TRBV11-2 and TRBJ1-3; D unresolved. The CDR3 totals 15 residues. Germline lookup yields CDR1 SGHAT and CDR2 FQNNGV. Trimming pared 0 bases from V and 0 bases from J, leaving 6 bases between. CDR3 in amino acids: CASSLEQSSGNTIYF. CDR3 sequence (DNA): TGTGCCAGCAGCTTAGAACAGTCCTCTGGAAACACCATATATTTT.

The V gene is TRBV5-4, the J gene TRBJ1-1; 7 bases are a match to TRBD1. CDR1 is SGHNT, CDR2 YYREEE, per germline (reference sequence). There are 13 residues in the CDR3. V lost 0 bases, J lost 11 bases, and 7 bases stayed unmatched. CDR3 sequence reads: CASSLEGGASAFF. The DNA of the CDR3 is TGTGCCAGCAGCTTGGAAGGGGGCGCTTCGGCTTTCTTT.

The CDR3 coding sequence is TGTGCCAGCAGCGTAGACGGGACCAGCGGGAATGAGCAGTTCTTC. Translation gives CASSVDGTSGNEQFF. The V and J genes are TRBV9 and TRBJ2-1; D might be TRBD2 (6 bases). The CDR3 consists of 15 residues. Trimming stripped 0 bases from V and 7 bases from J, with 14 bases between. CDR1 is SGDLS and CDR2 is YYNGEE in the germline V gene.

The V call is TRBV9, the J call TRBJ2-1; 14 bases agree with TRBD2. The V gene end was trimmed by 0 bases and the J gene end by 8 bases; junction bases not matched to a gene: 13. Germline-derived CDR1 and CDR2 are SGDLS and YYNGEE. CDR3 length: 19 residues. CDR3 bases: TGTGCCAGCAGCGTAGCTACCGGGGTTGGGACTAGCGGGGGACATGAGCAGTTCTTC. Translation: CASSVATGVGTSGGHEQFF.

The chain links TRBV11-3 to TRBJ2-2; perhaps TRBD2 as D (7 bases). The CDR3 length is 15 residues. With 3 bases removed from V and 2 bases from J, the gap between germline ends came to 10 bases. CDR1 and CDR2 from the germline V gene are SGHNT and YENEEA. The CDR3, as DNA: TGTGCCAGCAGCTTGGGGGGGGGCAACACCGGGGAGCTGTTTTTT. Its translation: CASSLGGGNTGELFF.

The J gene is TRBJ1-5, the V gene TRBV6-1, with 8 bases that match TRBD1. The CDR3 is made up of 14 amino acids. Germline CDR1 reads MNHNS; CDR2 reads SASEGT. V dropped 10 bases and J dropped 1; count of bases not matched to a gene: 6. CDR3 nucleotide sequence: TGTGCCATCGGGCAGGGGGCGAGCAATCAGCCCCAGCATTTT. It translates to CAIGQGASNQPQHF.

The V and J genes are TRBV6-1 and TRBJ2-2, with TRBD2 matching 15 bases. Trimming took 6 bases from V and 8 from J; bases not matched to a gene: 4. Germline loops: CDR1 MNHNS, CDR2 SASEGT. CDR3 length equals 15 residues. The CDR3 region has the DNA TGTGCCAGCAGAAGGACTAGCGGGAGGGAGGGGGAGCTGTTTTTT. Translation gives CASRRTSGREGELFF.

The CDR3 protein is CASSPNYLGRDTQYF. DNA of the CDR3: TGTGCCAGCAGCCCAAACTACCTCGGGAGAGATACGCAGTATTTT. This chain links TRBV4-2 with TRBJ2-3; weak D call: TRBD2 (6 bases). Germline V CDR1 and CDR2: LGHNA, YNFKEQ. The CDR3 spans 15 residues. The V end was cut by 4 bases, the J end by 5 bases, with 16 bases between.

This chain uses TRBV6-4 with TRBJ2-3; 7 bases are shared with TRBD1. Germline V lookup: CDR1 MRHNA, CDR2 SNTAGT. The V gene end was trimmed by 3 bases and the J gene end by 2 bases; junction bases not matched to a gene: 5. The CDR3 has 15 amino acids. CDR3 protein: CASSDGEGATDTQYF. As DNA, the CDR3 is TGTGCCAGCAGTGATGGCGAGGGGGCCACAGATACGCAGTATTTT.

The CDR3 DNA sequence: TGTGCCAGTAGTGGGATAGCGGTGACCCAAGAGACCCAGTACTTC. Its translation is CASSGIAVTQETQYF. This chain uses TRBV19 with TRBJ2-5; D possibly corresponds to TRBD2 (6 bases). V lost 5 bases to trimming and J lost 1 base, with 14 bases between them. Germline V gene data show CDR1 as LNHDA and CDR2 as SQIVND (reference sequence). The length of the CDR3 is 15 residues. Together with reference TRBV19 and TRBJ2-5, the CDR3 gives the full variable domain: DGGITQSPKYLFRKEGQNVTLSCEQNLNHDAMYWYRQDPGQGLRLIYYSQIVNDFQKGDIAEGYSVSREKKESFPLTVTSAQKNPTAFYLCASSGIAVTQETQYFGPGTRLLVL.

The chain recombines TRBV5-6 with TRBJ2-3, with TRBD2 matching 11 bases. With 0 bases clipped from V and 2 bases from J, the junction kept 2 bases outside the gene matches. The CDR3 runs 16 residues. Germline V lookup: CDR1 SGHDT, CDR2 YYEEEE. CDR3 nucleotides: TGTGCCAGCAGCTTGGTGACTAGCGGGGTCACAGATACGCAGTATTTT. The encoded protein is CASSLVTSGVTDTQYF.

V gene TRBV19 combines with J gene TRBJ1-5; D gene uncertain. The CDR3 is 13 residues long. Germline V lookup: CDR1 LNHDA, CDR2 SQIVND (reference sequence). Trimming removed 0 bases at V and 7 bases at J, with 7 bases between. The CDR3 bases are TGTGCCAGTAGTATAGATCTTCCCCAGCCCCAGCATTTT. It codes for CASSIDLPQPQHF. Full variable domain (missing parts from reference TRBV19 and TRBJ1-5): DGGITQSPKYLFRKEGQNVTLSCEQNLNHDAMYWYRQDPGQGLRLIYYSQIVNDFQKGDIAEGYSVSREKKESFPLTVTSAQKNPTAFYLCASSIDLPQPQHFGDGTRLSIL.

The chain couples TRBV9 to TRBJ2-7; tentatively, D is TRBD1 (6 bases). The V end lost 4 bases, the J end lost 1 base, and 15 bases lay between the germline ends. This CDR3 has 15 residues. Looked up from germline, CDR1 is SGDLS and CDR2 is YYNGEE. CDR3: CASSSGLQGSYEQYF. DNA for the CDR3: TGTGCCAGCAGCTCTGGGTTACAGGGATCCTACGAGCAGTACTTC.